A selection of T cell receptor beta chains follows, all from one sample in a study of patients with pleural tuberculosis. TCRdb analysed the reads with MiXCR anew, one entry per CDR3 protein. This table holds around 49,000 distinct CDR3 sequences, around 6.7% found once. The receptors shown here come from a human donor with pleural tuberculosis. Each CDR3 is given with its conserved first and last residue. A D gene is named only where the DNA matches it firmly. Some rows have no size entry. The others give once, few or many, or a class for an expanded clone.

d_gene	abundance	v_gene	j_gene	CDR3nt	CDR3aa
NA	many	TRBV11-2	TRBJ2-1	TGTGCCAGCAGCCCCCGACTAGTTTCTTATGAGCAGTTCTTC	CASSPRLVSYEQFF
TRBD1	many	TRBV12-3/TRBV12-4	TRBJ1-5	TGTGCCAGCAGACAGGGGGCGATTAGGATCGCTAATCAGCCCCAGCATTTT	CASRQGAIRIANQPQHF
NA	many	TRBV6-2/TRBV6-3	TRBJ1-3	TGTGCCAGCAGTTACTCGCGGGGGACTGGAAACACCATATATTTT	CASSYSRGTGNTIYF
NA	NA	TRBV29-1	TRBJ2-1	TGCAGCGTTGATTACCGTATGAATGAGCAGTTCTTC	CSVDYRMNEQFF
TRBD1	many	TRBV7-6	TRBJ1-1	TGTGCCAGCAGCTTATTGGGGACAGGGGGCGAAACTGAAGCTTTCTTT	CASSLLGTGGETEAFF
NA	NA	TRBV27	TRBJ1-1	TGTGGCAGCAGTTTATTGGGGAGGAACACTGAAGCTTTCTTT	CGSSLLGRNTEAFF
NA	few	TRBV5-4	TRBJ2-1	TGTGCCAGCAGCTTTGACAGAGGCTCCTACAATGAGCAGTTCTTC	CASSFDRGSYNEQFF
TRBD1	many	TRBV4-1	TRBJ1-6	TGCGCCAGCAGCCCCGGGACAGGGTCCTCACCCCTCCACTTT	CASSPGTGSSPLHF
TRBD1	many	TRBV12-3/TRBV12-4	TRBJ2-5	TGTGCCAGCAGTCCAGGGGGCCATATTCAAGAGACCCAGTACTTC	CASSPGGHIQETQYF
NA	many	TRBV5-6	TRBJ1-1	TGTGCCAGCAGCTTTATCAGGGGACGGTGGACTGAAGCTTTCTTT	CASSFIRGRWTEAFF
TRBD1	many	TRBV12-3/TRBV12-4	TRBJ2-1	TGTGCCAGCAGGTTACAGGGGCGTACCTACAATGAGCAGTTCTTC	CASRLQGRTYNEQFF
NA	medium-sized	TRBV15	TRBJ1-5	TGTGCCACCAGCAGAGTCCATCAGCCCCAGCATTTT	CATSRVHQPQHF
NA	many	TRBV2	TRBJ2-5	TGTGCCAGCAACTTCCACGAGACCCAGTACTTC	CASNFHETQYF
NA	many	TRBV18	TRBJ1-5	TGTGCCAGCTCAAGTGGACTCAATCAGCCCCAGCATTTT	CASSSGLNQPQHF
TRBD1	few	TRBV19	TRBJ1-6	TGTGCCAGTAGTAGGGGACTCCCTGGACAGGGAAATTCACCCCTCCACTTT	CASSRGLPGQGNSPLHF
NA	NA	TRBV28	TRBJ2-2	TGTGCCAGCAGTTTATTCATAGGACTAACCCGGTACTCCGGGGAGCTGTTTTTT	CASSLFIGLTRYSGELFF
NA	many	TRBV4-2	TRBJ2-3	TGTGCCAGCAGCCAAGGGAGCGGACCGAACACAGATACGCAGTATTTT	CASSQGSGPNTDTQYF
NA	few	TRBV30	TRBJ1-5	TGTGCCTGGAGTCGGCACGGTGATCAGCCCCAGCATTTT	CAWSRHGDQPQHF
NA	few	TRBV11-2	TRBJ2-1	TGTGCCAGCAGCTTAGGGGGGTCTGAGCAGTTCTTC	CASSLGGSEQFF
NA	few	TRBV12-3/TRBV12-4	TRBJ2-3	TGTGCCAGCTGCCCCCGGGGCTACACAGATACGCAGTATTTT	CASCPRGYTDTQYF
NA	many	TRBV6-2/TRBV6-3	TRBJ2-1	TGTGCCAGCAGCCAAGACGTCTACATTGAGCAGTTCTTC	CASSQDVYIEQFF
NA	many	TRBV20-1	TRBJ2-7	TGCAGTAGTACGGTGGGACGTAGCGTCTACGAGCAGTACTTC	CSSTVGRSVYEQYF
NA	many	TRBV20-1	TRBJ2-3	TGCAGTGCTAGAGATCTTTCAGGGGGCACAGATACGCAGTATTTT	CSARDLSGGTDTQYF
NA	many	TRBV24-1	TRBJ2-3	TGTGCCACCAGTGATCCGACAGGTAGCACAGATACGCAGTATTTT	CATSDPTGSTDTQYF
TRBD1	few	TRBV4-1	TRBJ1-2	TGCGCCAGCAGCCTATGGAACAGGGGGAACTATGGCTACACCTTC	CASSLWNRGNYGYTF
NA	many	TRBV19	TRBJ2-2	TGTGCCAGTAGTAGAGGCACGGGGCAGAAAACCGGGGAGCTGTTTTTT	CASSRGTGQKTGELFF
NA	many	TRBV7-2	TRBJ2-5	TGTGCCAGCAGCGTCACACGGTGGAAGTACTTC	CASSVTRWKYF
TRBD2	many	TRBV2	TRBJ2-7	TGTGCCAGCAGTGACGGTAGCGGGATTAGCGAGCAGTACTTC	CASSDGSGISEQYF
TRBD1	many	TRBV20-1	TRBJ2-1	TGCAGTGCTGTTGGGGCAGGGGGCTACAATGAGCAGTTCTTC	CSAVGAGGYNEQFF
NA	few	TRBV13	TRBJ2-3	TGTGCCAGCGCGACAGATACGCAGTATTTT	CASATDTQYF
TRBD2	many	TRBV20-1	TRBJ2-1	TGCAGTGCTAGAGATGCGCCTAGCGGGCGCGAAGCGCAGTTCTTC	CSARDAPSGREAQFF
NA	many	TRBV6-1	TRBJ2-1	TGTGCCAGCAGTCAAGAGGACACGTACAATGAGCAGTTCTTC	CASSQEDTYNEQFF
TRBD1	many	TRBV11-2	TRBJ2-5	TGTGCCAGCAGCCTGGGGACAGGGAGAGAGACCCAGTACTTC	CASSLGTGRETQYF
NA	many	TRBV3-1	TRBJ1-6	TGTGCCAGCAGCCAAGACTGGGGAAGGGAATCACCCCTCCACTTT	CASSQDWGRESPLHF
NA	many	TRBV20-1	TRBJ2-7	TGCAGTGCTAGTGAGAAAGCCTACGAGCAGTACTTC	CSASEKAYEQYF
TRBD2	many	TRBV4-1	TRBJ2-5	TGCGCCAGCAGCCAAGCGAGGACTAGCGGGAGGGAGGAGACCCAGTACTTC	CASSQARTSGREETQYF
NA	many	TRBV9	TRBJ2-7	TGTGCCAGCAGCGTGGGACCGACTACCGAGCAGTACTTC	CASSVGPTTEQYF
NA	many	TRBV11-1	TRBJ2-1	TGTGCCAGCAGCTTCTTCAGGGGTCTAGCGAGAAATGAGCAGTTCTTC	CASSFFRGLARNEQFF
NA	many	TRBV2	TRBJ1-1	TGTGCCAGCAGTGCCCTCAAGAACACTGAAGCTTTCTTT	CASSALKNTEAFF
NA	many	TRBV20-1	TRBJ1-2	TGCAGTGCTAGAGATAACGAAGCAACAAAAGGCTACACCTTC	CSARDNEATKGYTF
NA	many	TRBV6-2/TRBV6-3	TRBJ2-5	TGTGCCAGCAGTTATACGAGTTTTGGTCCGGGGACCCAGTACTTC	CASSYTSFGPGTQYF
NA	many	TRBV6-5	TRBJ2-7	TGTGCCAGCACTTTAGCCCCCGAGCAGTACTTC	CASTLAPEQYF
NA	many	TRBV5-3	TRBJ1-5	TGTGCCAGAAGCTTTGGGGCAGGAAATAGCAATCAGCCCCAGCATTTT	CARSFGAGNSNQPQHF
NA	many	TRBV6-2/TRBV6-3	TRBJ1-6	TGTGCCAGCAGTTACATCCAGGGAGAAAATTCACCCCTCCACTTT	CASSYIQGENSPLHF
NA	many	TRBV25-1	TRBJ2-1	TGTGCCAGCAGTGCGGTTAAAGGATATGAGCAGTTCTTC	CASSAVKGYEQFF
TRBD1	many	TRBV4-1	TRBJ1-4	TGCGCCAGCAGCCAAGGACAGGGGGCATATGAAAAACTGTTTTTT	CASSQGQGAYEKLFF
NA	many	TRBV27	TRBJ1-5	TGTGCCAGCAGCCCTAGGGGTCGCAATCAGCCCCAGCATTTT	CASSPRGRNQPQHF
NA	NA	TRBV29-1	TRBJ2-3	TGCAGCGTTGAAGCCTACCCCCCAGATACGCAGTATTTT	CSVEAYPPDTQYF
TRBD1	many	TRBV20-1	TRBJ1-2	TGCAGTGCTAGAGACCAACAGGGGTCTAACTATGGCTACACCTTC	CSARDQQGSNYGYTF
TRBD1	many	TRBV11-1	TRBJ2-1	TGTGCCAGCAGCCCCCGGACAGGGGACCATGAGCAGTTCTTC	CASSPRTGDHEQFF
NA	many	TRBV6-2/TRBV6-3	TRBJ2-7	TGTGCCAGCAGTTACTCGACGTTGGACGGAGCCTACGAGCAGTACTTC	CASSYSTLDGAYEQYF
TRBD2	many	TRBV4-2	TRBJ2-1	TGTGCCAGCAGCCCCGGGACTAGCAAGGGGAATGAGCAGTTCTTC	CASSPGTSKGNEQFF
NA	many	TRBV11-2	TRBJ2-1	TGTGCCAGCAGCTTAGGGGCTAGTCCCGGCAATGAGCAGTTCTTC	CASSLGASPGNEQFF
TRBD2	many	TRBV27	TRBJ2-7	TGTGCCAGCAGTTCCCGACTAGCGGGGCTCTACGAGCAGTACTTC	CASSSRLAGLYEQYF
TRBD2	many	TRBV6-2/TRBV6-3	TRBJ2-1	TGTGCCAGCAGTTACTCTCCTAGCGGAATCTACAATGAGCAGTTCTTC	CASSYSPSGIYNEQFF
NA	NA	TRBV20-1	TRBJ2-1	TGCAGTGCCAACGACTTGTCCAATGAGCAGTTCTTC	CSANDLSNEQFF
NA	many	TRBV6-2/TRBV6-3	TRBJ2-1	TGTGCCAGCAGTTACGACGGCTACAATGAGCAGTTCTTC	CASSYDGYNEQFF
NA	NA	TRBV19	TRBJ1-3	TGTGCCAGTAGTGAGGGAACGACTGGAAACACCATATATTTT	CASSEGTTGNTIYF
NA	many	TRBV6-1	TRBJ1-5	TGTGCCAGCAGTGTGGACGGCTCACTGCGGCCCCAGCATTTT	CASSVDGSLRPQHF
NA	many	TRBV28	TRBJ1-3	TGTGGGAGCCGGTTAACCTCTGGAAACACCATATATTTT	CGSRLTSGNTIYF